One sample yielded the 4 T cell receptor beta chains listed below, sequenced in a study of tumor and adjacent non-tumor tissue in lung cancer. This sample's RNA came from whole unsorted tissue. The normal lung tissue was taken more than 3 cm from the tumor edge. A modified ARM-PCR protocol with three rounds of nested PCR amplified TCRbeta. TCRdb re-called the multiplex PCR reads with MiXCR, one entry per CDR3 protein. Of fewer than 100,000 distinct CDR3 sequences in the sample, roughly 80% are singletons; the top ten hold 51%. The sequencing sample was made of distant non-tumor lung tissue. Receptors originate from a man aged 60 to 69 with non-small cell lung cancer.

The V and J genes are TRBV4-3 and TRBJ1-1; no clear D gene. V was cut by 0 bases and J by 10 bases, with 18 bases left in between. The germline gives CDR1 LGHNA, CDR2 YSLEER. The CDR3 has 15 amino acids. For the CDR3, the DNA is TGCGCCAGCAGCCAAGATGGGGAAAGGAACAGTGGAGCTTTCTTT. Protein sequence: CASSQDGERNSGAFF.

This clonotype turned up a few times. The chain is built from TRBV12-3 or TRBV12-4 and TRBJ1-5; D possibly corresponds to TRBD1 (6 bases). This CDR3 comprises 14 residues. Deletions cut 2 bases from V and 10 bases from J, with 15 bases between. CDR3 residues: CASSLPGGIQPQHF. CDR3 bases: TGTGCCAGCAGTTTACCGGGGGGCATTCAACCCCAGCATTTT.

Of note for this clonotype: The conserved closing phenylalanine or tryptophan is absent in this CDR3, likely reflecting a read error. Because the CDR3's place on the DNA is in doubt, the DNA is left out and the CDR3 is given as listed by TCRdb. This chain joins TRBV29-1 and TRBJ2-4; TRBD1, the table's D call, lacks a check against the DNA. The CDR3 has 18 residues if both end residues are counted. Germline assignment: CDR1 SQVTM and CDR2 ANQGSEA. CDR3 residues: CSVEHPEGGRGAKDIPYL.

The chain carries TRBV11-3 and TRBJ2-7; weak D call: TRBD2 (5 bases). The CDR3 has 15 residues. The germline CDR1 and CDR2 sequences are SGHNT and YENEEA. In DNA, the CDR3 is TGTACCAACAGCTATCGGACTGGAATAACCTACGAGCAGTACTTC. Its translation is CTNSYRTGITYEQYF.